The entry below gives a single T cell receptor (beta chain) sequence along with its context. Trimming cost V 4 bases and J 1 base; bases outside gene matches: 5. Germline V gives CDR1 LGHDT, CDR2 YNNKEL (reference sequence). The CDR3 totals 15 residues. These data come from a study of blood T cell repertoires in COVID-19. Study summary: Researchers got acute and convalescent COVID-19 samples from the United States, Italy and Spain. T cells, B-cell-depleted T cells, or PBMCs provided the cDNA or gDNA that served as material.

As processed by the authors: Reference gene primer amplification in the assay estimated nucleated cell counts. Sequencing used immunoSEQ multiplex PCR; TCRdb keeps in-frame clones, though not all of them. The D gene and trimming were derived from the DNA, and the V and J assignments and clone size from that table. The table records more than 95,000 clones, 87% of them present only once. The material sequenced was peripheral blood. J is TRBJ1-2 and V is TRBV3-1 (or the pseudogene TRBV3-2), with 8 bases lining up with TRBD1. This clonotype originated in a man in his fifties or sixties in a cohort sampled during active COVID-19. The CDR3 DNA is TGTGCCAGCAGCCTCGACAGGGGCCATAACTATGGCTACACCTTC. Its translation: CASSLDRGHNYGYTF.